This T cell receptor (beta chain) was identified during a study of OX40 agonist ivuxolimab in advanced cancers. Study conclusions and caveats: Low normalized clonal expansion also occurred in some nonresponding patients. Still undetermined is the antigen specificity of the expanded peripheral T cells. With doses of 0.1-3.0 mg/kg, partial responders showed among the lowest clonal expansion.

Generated by immunoSEQ multiplex PCR, the TCRdb table keeps only in-frame clones and is missing some. The table shows about 67,000 clones, with 75% to 90% occurring only once. V lost 7 bases, J lost 3 bases, and 9 bases lay in between. The CDR3 has 12 residues. CDR1 is LNHDA and CDR2 is SQIVND in the germline V gene (reference sequence). This clone was seen only a few times. Its matching antigen is unknown. Autoimmune disease history or systemic immunosuppression led to patients being barred. This TCR was recovered from an adult with an advanced solid tumor such as melanoma, head and neck, liver or kidney cancer. The sample in question was CD4+ or CD8+ T cells sorted from blood, obtained in a trial of the OX40 agonist ivuxolimab. This sequence joins TRBV19 and TRBJ1-2; D not resolved. This chain's CDR3 is CASNDGDYGYTF. Written as DNA, the CDR3 is TGTGCCAGTAACGACGGGGACTATGGCTACACCTTC.